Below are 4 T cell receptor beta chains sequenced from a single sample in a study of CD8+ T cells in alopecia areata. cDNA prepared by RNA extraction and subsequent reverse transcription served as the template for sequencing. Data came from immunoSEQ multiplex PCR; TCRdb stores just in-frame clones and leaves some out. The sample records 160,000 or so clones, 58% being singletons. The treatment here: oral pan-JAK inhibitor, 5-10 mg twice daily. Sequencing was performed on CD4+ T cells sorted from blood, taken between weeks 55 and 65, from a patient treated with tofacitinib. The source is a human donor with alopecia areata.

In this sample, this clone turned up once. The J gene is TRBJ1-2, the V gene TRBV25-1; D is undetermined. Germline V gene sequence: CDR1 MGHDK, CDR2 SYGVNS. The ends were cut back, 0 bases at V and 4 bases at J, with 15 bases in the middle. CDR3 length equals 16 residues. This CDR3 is CASSEYGAAARYGYTF. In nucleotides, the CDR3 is TGTGCCAGCAGTGAATATGGAGCGGCAGCTCGCTATGGCTACACCTTC.

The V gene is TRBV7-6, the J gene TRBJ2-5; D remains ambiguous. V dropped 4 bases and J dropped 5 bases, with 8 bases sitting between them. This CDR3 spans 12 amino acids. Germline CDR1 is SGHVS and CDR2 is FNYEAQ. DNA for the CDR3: TGTGCCAGCAGCTGGAGTCGGGAGACCCAGTACTTC. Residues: CASSWSRETQYF.

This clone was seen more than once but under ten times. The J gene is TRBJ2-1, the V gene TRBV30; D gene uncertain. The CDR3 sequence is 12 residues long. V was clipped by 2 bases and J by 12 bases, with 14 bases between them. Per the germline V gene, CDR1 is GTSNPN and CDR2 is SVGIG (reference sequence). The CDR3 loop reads CAWSLGKSTQFF. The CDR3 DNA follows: TGTGCCTGGAGTCTGGGAAAATCGACGCAGTTCTTC. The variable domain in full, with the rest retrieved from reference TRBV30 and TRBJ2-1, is SQTIHQWPATLVQPVGSPLSLECTVEGTSNPNLYWYRQAAGRGLQLLFYSVGIGQISSEVPQNLSASRPQDRQFILSSKKLLLSDSGFYLCAWSLGKSTQFFGPGTRLTVL.

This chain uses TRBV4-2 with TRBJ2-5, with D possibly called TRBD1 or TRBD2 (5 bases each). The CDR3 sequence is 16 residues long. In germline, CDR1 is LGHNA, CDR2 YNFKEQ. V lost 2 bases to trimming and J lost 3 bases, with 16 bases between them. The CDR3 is CASSQNGAQTKETQYF. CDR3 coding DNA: TGTGCCAGCAGCCAAAACGGGGCTCAGACCAAAGAGACCCAGTACTTC.